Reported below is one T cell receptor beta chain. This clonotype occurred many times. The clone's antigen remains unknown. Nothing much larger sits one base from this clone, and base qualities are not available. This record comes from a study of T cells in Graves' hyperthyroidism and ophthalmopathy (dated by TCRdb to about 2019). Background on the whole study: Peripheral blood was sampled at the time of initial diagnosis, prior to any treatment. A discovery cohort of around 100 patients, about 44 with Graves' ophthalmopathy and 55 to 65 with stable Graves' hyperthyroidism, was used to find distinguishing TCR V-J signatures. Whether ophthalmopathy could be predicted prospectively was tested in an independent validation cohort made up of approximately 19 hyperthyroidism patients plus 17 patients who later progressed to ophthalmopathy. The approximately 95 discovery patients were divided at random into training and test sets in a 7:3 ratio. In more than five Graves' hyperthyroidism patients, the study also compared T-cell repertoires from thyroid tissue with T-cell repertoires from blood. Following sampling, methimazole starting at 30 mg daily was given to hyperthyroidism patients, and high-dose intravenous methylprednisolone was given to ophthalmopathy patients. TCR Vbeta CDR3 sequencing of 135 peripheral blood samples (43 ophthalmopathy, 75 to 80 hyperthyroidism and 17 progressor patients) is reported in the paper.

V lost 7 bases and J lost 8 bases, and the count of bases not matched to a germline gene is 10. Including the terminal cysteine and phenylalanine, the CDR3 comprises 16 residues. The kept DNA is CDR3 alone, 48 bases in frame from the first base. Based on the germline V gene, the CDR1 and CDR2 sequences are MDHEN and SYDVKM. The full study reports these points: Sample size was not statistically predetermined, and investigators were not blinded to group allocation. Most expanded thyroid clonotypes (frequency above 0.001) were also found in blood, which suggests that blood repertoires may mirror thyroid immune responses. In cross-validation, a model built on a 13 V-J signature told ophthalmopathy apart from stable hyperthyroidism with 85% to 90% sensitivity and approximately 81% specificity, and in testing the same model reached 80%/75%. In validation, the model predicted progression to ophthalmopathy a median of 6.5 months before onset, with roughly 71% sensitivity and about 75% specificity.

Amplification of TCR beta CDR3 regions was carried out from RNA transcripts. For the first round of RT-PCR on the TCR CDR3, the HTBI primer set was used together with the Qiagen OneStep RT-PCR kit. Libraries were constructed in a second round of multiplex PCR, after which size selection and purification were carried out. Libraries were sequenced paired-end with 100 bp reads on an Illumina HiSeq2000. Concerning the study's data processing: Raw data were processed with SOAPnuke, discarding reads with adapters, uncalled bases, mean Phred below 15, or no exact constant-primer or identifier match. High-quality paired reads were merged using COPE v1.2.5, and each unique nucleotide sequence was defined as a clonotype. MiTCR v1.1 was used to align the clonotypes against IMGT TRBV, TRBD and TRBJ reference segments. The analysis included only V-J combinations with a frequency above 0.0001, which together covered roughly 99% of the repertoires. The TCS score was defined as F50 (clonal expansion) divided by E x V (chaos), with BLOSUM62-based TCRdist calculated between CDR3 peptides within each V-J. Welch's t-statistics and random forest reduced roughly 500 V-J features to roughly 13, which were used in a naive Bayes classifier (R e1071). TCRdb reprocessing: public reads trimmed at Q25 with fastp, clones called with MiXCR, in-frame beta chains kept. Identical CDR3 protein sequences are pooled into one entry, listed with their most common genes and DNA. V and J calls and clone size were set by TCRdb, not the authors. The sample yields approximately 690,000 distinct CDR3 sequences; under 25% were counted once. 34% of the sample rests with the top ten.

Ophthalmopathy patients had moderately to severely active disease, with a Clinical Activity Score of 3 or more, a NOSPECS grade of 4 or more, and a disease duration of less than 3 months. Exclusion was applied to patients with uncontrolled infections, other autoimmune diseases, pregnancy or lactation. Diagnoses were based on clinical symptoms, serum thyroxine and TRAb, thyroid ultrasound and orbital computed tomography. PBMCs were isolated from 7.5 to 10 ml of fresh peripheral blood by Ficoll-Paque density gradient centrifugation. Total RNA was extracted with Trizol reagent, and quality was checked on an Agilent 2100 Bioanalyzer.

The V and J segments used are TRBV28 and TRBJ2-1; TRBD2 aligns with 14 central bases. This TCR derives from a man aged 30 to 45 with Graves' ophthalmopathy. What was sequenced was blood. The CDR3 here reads CASTPGLAGGSHEQFF. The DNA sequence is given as TGTGCCAGCACGCCTGGACTAGCGGGAGGTAGCCATGAGCAGTTCTTC.